The 22 T cell receptor beta chains in this list originate from one sample, sequenced in a study of technical replicates of blood from a few donors. Measured with immunoSEQ multiplex PCR; TCRdb has only the in-frame clones, and not every one. The data contain tens of thousands of clones, about 95% of them singletons. The material sequenced was T cells isolated from PBMCs. The source of these receptors is a human donor in good health.

The rearrangement links TRBV6-1 to TRBJ1-6; possibly TRBD1 for D (6 bases). Trimming stripped 5 bases from V and 4 bases from J, with 9 bases between. From germline, CDR1 is MNHNS and CDR2 SASEGT. CDR3 length: 14 amino acids. CDR3 sequence: CASSSRGYNSPLHF. CDR3 DNA: TGTGCCAGCAGTAGCAGGGGTTATAATTCACCCCTCCACTTT.

This chain uses TRBV12-5 with TRBJ1-1; D is possibly TRBD1 (6 bases). The CDR3 runs to 17 residues. Germline CDR1 reads LGHNT; CDR2 reads FRNRAP. Trimming stripped 0 bases from V and 2 bases from J, with 16 bases between. CDR3: CASGLVLTGGFNTEAFF. In DNA form, the CDR3 reads TGTGCTAGTGGTTTGGTACTGACAGGAGGATTTAACACTGAAGCTTTCTTT.

The V call is TRBV9, the J call TRBJ1-1, with D perhaps TRBD1 (5 bases). Germline assignment: CDR1 SGDLS and CDR2 YYNGEE. CDR3 length: 15 amino acids. The V end lost 0 bases, the J end lost 3 bases, and 12 bases lay between the germline ends. This CDR3 is CASSVGGGMDTEAFF. The CDR3 bases are TGTGCCAGCAGCGTAGGCGGGGGAATGGACACTGAAGCTTTCTTT.

The chain uses TRBV5-1 and TRBJ1-2; no definite D call. Germline V lookup: CDR1 SGHRS, CDR2 YFSETQ. V lost 0 bases, J lost 0 bases, and 9 bases lay in between. The CDR3 is 15 amino acids. The CDR3 spells CASSLGHRANYGYTF. DNA for the CDR3: TGCGCCAGCAGCTTGGGCCACCGCGCTAACTATGGCTACACCTTC.

This clone appeared a single time. The chain links TRBV4-1 to TRBJ2-7; TRBD1 agrees at 11 bases. V was clipped by 3 bases and J by 7 bases; unmatched bases: 8. The CDR3 is made up of 15 amino acids. CDR1 and CDR2 (germline): MGHRA, YSYEKL. The CDR3 sequence is CASSHPGQGVREQYF. The CDR3 coding sequence is TGCGCCAGCAGCCACCCGGGACAGGGGGTACGGGAGCAGTACTTC.

This chain links TRBV29-1 with TRBJ1-4; 9 nucleotides line up with TRBD1. The ends lost 7 bases at V and 0 bases at J; junction bases unmatched: 9. The CDR3 length is 16 residues. In germline, CDR1 is SQVTM, CDR2 ANQGSEA. The CDR3, as DNA: TGCAGCGCTGGGCCGAGACAGGGGGCAACTAATGAAAAACTGTTTTTT. As protein: CSAGPRQGATNEKLFF.

The table lists this clone with a count of one. V gene TRBV30 combines with J gene TRBJ2-7; D is possibly TRBD1 (6 bases). This CDR3 spans 12 amino acids. Germline lookup yields CDR1 GTSNPN and CDR2 SVGIG (reference sequence). The V and J ends lost 5 bases and 7 bases respectively, with 15 bases between them. The CDR3 DNA follows: TGTGCCTGGGGCCCGGGACATACGGAGCAGTACTTC. Its protein is CAWGPGHTEQYF.

V is TRBV6-1 and J is TRBJ1-5, with 8 positions matching TRBD1. The CDR3 contains 15 residues. The germline CDR1 and CDR2 sequences are MNHNS and SASEGT. This chain's CDR3 is CAGGTGYYSNQPQHF. The CDR3 DNA reads as TGTGCGGGGGGGACAGGATATTATAGCAATCAGCCCCAGCATTTT.

The chain is built from TRBV5-1 and TRBJ2-6; D is possibly TRBD2 (6 bases). The V gene lost 4 bases and the J gene lost 1 base, with 24 bases spanning the gap. Per the germline V gene, CDR1 is SGHRS and CDR2 is YFSETQ. The length of the CDR3 is 20 residues. Here the CDR3 reads CASSGAGLGGLGSGANVLTF. The DNA of the CDR3 is TGCGCCAGCAGCGGAGCGGGTTTAGGTGGTCTTGGTTCTGGGGCCAACGTCCTGACTTTC.

The V call is TRBV30, the J call TRBJ2-1, with 9 positions matching TRBD2. Germline-derived CDR1 and CDR2 are GTSNPN and SVGIG (reference sequence). The V and J ends lost 3 bases and 7 bases, in that order; junction bases with no gene match: 13. The CDR3 has 16 residues. The CDR3 DNA reads as TGTGCCTGGAGGGGACCCCCCCGGACTAGCGAGAATGAGCAGTTCTTC. Protein: CAWRGPPRTSENEQFF.

The J gene is TRBJ1-2, the V gene TRBV5-1; TRBD1 matches 7 bases. The V and J ends lost 2 bases and 2 bases, in that order; junction bases with no gene match: 6. CDR3 length: 15 amino acids. The germline CDR1 and CDR2 sequences are SGHRS and YFSETQ. CDR3 nucleotide sequence: TGCGCCAGCAGCTTTGGAGGGGGCGCCAACTATGGCTACACCTTC. Translating it yields CASSFGGGANYGYTF.

The chain joins TRBV28 to TRBJ1-1; unclear D gene. This CDR3 contains 11 residues. Trimming removed 11 bases at V and 5 bases at J, with 12 bases between. CDR1 is MDHEN, CDR2 SYDVKM, per germline. For the CDR3, the DNA is TGTGCCGGAGGACGACTAACTGAAGCTTTCTTT. This codes for CAGGRLTEAFF. The variable domain in full, with the rest retrieved from reference TRBV28 and TRBJ1-1, is DVKVTQSSRYLVKRTGEKVFLECVQDMDHENMFWYRQDPGLGLRLIYFSYDVKMKEKGDIPEGYSVSREKKERFSLILESASTNQTSMYLCAGGRLTEAFFGQGTRLTVV.

V gene TRBV29-1 combines with J gene TRBJ2-7, with a weak D call TRBD1 (5 bases). The CDR3 is 12 residues long. V lost 2 bases and J lost 5, with 10 bases in between. Germline V gene data show CDR1 as SQVTM and CDR2 as ANQGSEA. The CDR3: CSVERGSNEQYF. CDR3 in DNA: TGCAGCGTTGAAAGGGGCTCGAACGAGCAGTACTTC.

This sequence joins TRBV30 and TRBJ1-1, with D tentatively TRBD1 (6 bases). The V gene's germline CDR1 is GTSNPN and CDR2 SVGIG (reference sequence). This CDR3 contains 13 residues. Trimming removed 0 bases at V and 4 bases at J, with 9 bases between. CDR3 loop: CAWSVQQGTEAFF. CDR3 DNA: TGTGCCTGGAGTGTACAACAGGGCACTGAAGCTTTCTTT.

The V gene is TRBV9, the J gene TRBJ2-3; weak D call: TRBD2 (5 bases). Trimming removed 3 bases at V and 0 bases at J, with 11 bases between. Germline V gene sequence: CDR1 SGDLS, CDR2 YYNGEE. The CDR3 consists of 15 residues. The CDR3 here is CASSGAVTSTDTQYF. The DNA for the CDR3 is TGTGCCAGCAGCGGAGCGGTGACTAGCACAGATACGCAGTATTTT.

The chain combines TRBV4-1 with TRBJ2-1; maybe TRBD2 (5 bases). Trimming pared 1 base from V and 9 bases from J, leaving 10 bases between. Per germline, CDR1 MGHRA and CDR2 YSYEKL. CDR3 length: 13 amino acids. The CDR3: CASSQGGSSEQFF. For the CDR3, the DNA is TGCGCCAGCAGCCAAGGCGGGTCATCTGAGCAGTTCTTC.

The chain employs TRBV5-1 and TRBJ2-1; D is possibly TRBD2 (5 bases). Per germline, CDR1 SGHRS and CDR2 YFSETQ. Trimming cost V 3 bases and J 8 bases, with 15 bases left between them. The CDR3 sequence is 14 residues long. DNA for the CDR3: TGCGCCAGCAGCTGGAACTCTAGCCCCGATGAGCAGTTCTTC. It is translated as CASSWNSSPDEQFF.

The genes are TRBV28 and TRBJ2-7; D is uncertain. This CDR3 is 14 amino acids long. V was cut by 2 bases and J by 3 bases, with 11 bases left in between. Per the germline V gene, CDR1 is MDHEN and CDR2 is SYDVKM. CDR3 DNA sequence: TGTGCCAGCAGTTTAAGGAGCGTCGACTACGAGCAGTACTTC. Protein sequence: CASSLRSVDYEQYF.

The chain carries TRBV5-4 and TRBJ2-7, with 16 bases that match TRBD2. Unmatched junction bases numbered 6, after V lost 3 bases and J lost 6 bases. The length of the CDR3 is 16 residues. Germline V lookup: CDR1 SGHNT, CDR2 YYREEE (reference sequence). The DNA of the CDR3 is TGTGCCAGCAGCTCGGGGACTAGCGGGGGGGCCGTCGAGCAGTACTTC. Its translation: CASSSGTSGGAVEQYF.

DNA for the CDR3: TGCAGCGTTGCCATCACAGATACGCAGTATTTT. Its protein is CSVAITDTQYF. The V and J genes are TRBV29-1 and TRBJ2-3, with no clear D. CDR3 length: 11 residues. Germline loops: CDR1 SQVTM, CDR2 ANQGSEA. The V end was cut by 4 bases, the J end by 2 bases, with 4 bases between.

The CDR3 region has the DNA TGCGCCAGCAGCTTACCGGGACTAGCGTCTAACACCGGGGAGCTGTTTTTT. It yields the protein CASSLPGLASNTGELFF. The chain links TRBV5-1 to TRBJ2-2; the match to TRBD2 covers 10 bases. The CDR3 covers 17 residues. From germline, CDR1 is SGHRS and CDR2 YFSETQ. J lost 2 bases, V lost 2 bases, and 6 bases had no gene match.

The table lists this clone with a count of one. The rearrangement links TRBV11-2 to TRBJ1-1; the match to TRBD1 covers 10 bases. V lost 6 bases and J lost 4; bases outside the gene matches: 11. Germline CDR1 is SGHAT and CDR2 is FQNNGV. The CDR3 is 16 residues long. The CDR3 is CASSHLPGQGFTEAFF. Here the CDR3 DNA reads TGTGCCAGCAGTCACCTACCGGGACAGGGGTTCACTGAAGCTTTCTTT. Complete variable domain (other parts from reference TRBV11-2 and TRBJ1-1): EAGVAQSPRYKIIEKRQSVAFWCNPISGHATLYWYQQILGQGPKLLIQFQNNGVVDDSQLPKDRFSAERLKGVDSTLKIQPAKLEDSAVYLCASSHLPGQGFTEAFFGQGTRLTVV.